The 27 T cell receptor beta chains listed next were all sequenced from one sample in a study of cytomegalovirus exposure and HLA in healthy donors. The protocol was immunoSEQ multiplex PCR, while the TCRdb copy is restricted to in-frame clones and leaves out a portion. This sample carries 260,000 or so clones, around 90% of them seen once, and the ten largest clones take approximately 3.1%. The sample comprised PBMCs. Receptor source: a young woman in good health and CMV-seronegative.

The V and J genes are TRBV2 and TRBJ1-4; no clear D gene. The germline V and J ends were trimmed by 4 bases and 5 bases, with 11 bases remaining between them. Germline V gene sequence: CDR1 SNHLY, CDR2 FYNNEI. The CDR3 is 14 amino acids. CDR3 region: CASSGSGSNEKLFF. CDR3 coding DNA: TGTGCCAGCAGTGGTTCAGGCTCGAATGAAAAACTGTTTTTT. The full variable domain, in which reference TRBV2 and TRBJ1-4 provide the parts outside the CDR3, is EPEVTQTPSHQVTQMGQEVILRCVPISNHLYFYWYRQILGQKVEFLVSFYNNEISEKSEIFDDQFSVERPDGSNFTLKIRSTKLEDSAMYFCASSGSGSNEKLFFGSGTQLSVL.

The chain combines TRBV9 with TRBJ1-2, with 9 nucleotides matching TRBD1. CDR1 and CDR2 from the germline V gene are SGDLS and YYNGEE. Germline trimming cut 4 bases from V and 3 bases from J; bases unmatched to any gene: 7. CDR3 length: 15 residues. CDR3 loop: CASSPRGDRDYGYTF. In nucleotides, the CDR3 is TGTGCCAGCAGCCCTAGGGGGGACAGGGACTATGGCTACACCTTC.

The chain links TRBV7-9 to TRBJ2-5; TRBD2 matches at 8 bases. The CDR3 is 18 amino acids. V gave up 4 bases and J gave up 2 bases; unmatched junction bases: 15. Germline V lookup: CDR1 SEHNR, CDR2 FQNEAQ (reference sequence). CDR3 amino acids: CASSYRAAREGVQETQYF. The CDR3 nucleotides read TGTGCCAGCAGCTACCGGGCGGCCCGGGAGGGGGTGCAAGAGACCCAGTACTTC.

The chain is built from TRBV27 and TRBJ2-5; D unclear. CDR1 is MNHEY and CDR2 is SMNVEV in the germline V gene (reference sequence). The V end lost 1 base, the J end lost 5 bases, and 11 bases lay between the germline ends. The CDR3 has 14 amino acids. The CDR3 sequence is CASSLFVPPETQYF. CDR3 in DNA: TGTGCCAGCAGTTTATTTGTCCCCCCCGAGACCCAGTACTTC.

This chain uses TRBV2 with TRBJ2-3; 7 bases fit TRBD1. V trimming: 9 bases; J trimming: 2 bases; junction bases outside the gene matches: 11. The CDR3 runs to 15 residues. The germline V gene encodes CDR1 SNHLY and CDR2 FYNNEI. DNA of the CDR3: TGTGCCAGTGATGACAGGGATTACGCCACAGATACGCAGTATTTT. It codes for CASDDRDYATDTQYF.

The chain joins TRBV11-3 to TRBJ2-7; D is ambiguous. V lost 5 bases to trimming and J lost 2 bases, with 10 bases between them. The CDR3 extends over 13 amino acids. Per germline, CDR1 SGHNT and CDR2 YENEEA. The DNA of the CDR3 is TGTGCCAGCAGCGCTGGGGAAACCTACGAGCAGTACTTC. Protein sequence: CASSAGETYEQYF. The full variable domain, completed using reference TRBV11-3 and TRBJ2-7, is EAGVVQSPRYKIIEKKQPVAFWCNPISGHNTLYWYLQNLGQGPELLIRYENEEAVDDSQLPKDRFSAERLKGVDSTLKIQPAELGDSAVYLCASSAGETYEQYFGPGTRLTVT.

This sequence joins TRBV7-9 and TRBJ1-1; the D gene is possibly TRBD1 (5 bases). Trimming stripped 4 bases from V and 2 bases from J, with 14 bases between. CDR1 is SEHNR and CDR2 is FQNEAQ in the germline V gene (reference sequence). The CDR3 is 15 residues long. The CDR3 DNA reads TGTGCCAGCAGCTCCTCGTGGGGGGGAAACACTGAAGCTTTCTTT. This sequence encodes CASSSSWGGNTEAFF.

J is TRBJ2-7 and V is TRBV11-3; 7 nucleotides line up with TRBD1. The CDR3 covers 16 residues. V shed 4 bases and J 2 bases; nucleotides not matched to a gene: 11. CDR1 SGHNT and CDR2 YENEEA come from the germline V gene. The CDR3: CASSYSDRVDTYEQYF. CDR3 in DNA: TGTGCCAGCAGCTATTCCGACAGGGTGGACACCTACGAGCAGTACTTC.

J is TRBJ2-3 and V is TRBV7-3; unclear D gene. The CDR3 loop spans 14 amino acids. V gave up 2 bases and J gave up 0 bases, with 6 bases separating them. CDR1 is SGHTA and CDR2 is FQGTGA in the germline V gene. This CDR3 reads CASSLGVSTDTQYF. In DNA form, the CDR3 reads TGTGCCAGCAGCTTAGGGGTGAGCACAGATACGCAGTATTTT. Full variable domain (rest looked up from reference TRBV7-3 and TRBJ2-3): GAGVSQTPSNKVTEKGKYVELRCDPISGHTALYWYRQSLGQGPEFLIYFQGTGAADDSGLPNDRFFAVRPEGSVSTLKIQRTERGDSAVYLCASSLGVSTDTQYFGPGTRLTVL.

This clone was recorded only once. The V call is TRBV12-5, the J call TRBJ2-7; 10 bases agree with TRBD1. J lost 4 bases, V lost 8 bases, and 8 bases had no gene match. The CDR3 has 14 residues. CDR1 and CDR2 from the germline V gene are LGHNT and FRNRAP. Here the CDR3 reads CASSRGTGAYEQYF. In DNA, the CDR3 is TGTGCTAGTAGCCGGGGGACAGGGGCTTACGAGCAGTACTTC.

The chain links TRBV28 to TRBJ2-2; D perhaps matches TRBD2 (7 bases). Germline loops: CDR1 MDHEN, CDR2 SYDVKM. V lost 5 bases and J 6 bases, leaving 13 bases between the germline ends. This CDR3 spans 14 amino acids. CDR3 sequence (DNA): TGTGCCAGCAGTCTGGGGGGGCAGGCCGGGGAGCTGTTTTTT. Its protein product is CASSLGGQAGELFF.

The chain carries TRBV28 and TRBJ2-7, with 9 bases matching TRBD2. Per the germline V gene, CDR1 is MDHEN and CDR2 is SYDVKM. There are 16 residues in the CDR3. Germline trimming cut 3 bases from V and 5 bases from J; bases unmatched to any gene: 11. The CDR3 DNA reads as TGTGCCAGCAGTTTTAGTCGCGGGAGGGCCGGAGACGAGCAGTACTTC. Translation gives CASSFSRGRAGDEQYF.

Comments on this clone: Within the sample, other DNA sequences also encode this same CDR3. The chain couples TRBV28 to TRBJ2-7; D is unclear. The CDR3 has 11 residues. Per germline, CDR1 MDHEN and CDR2 SYDVKM. Trimming cost V 4 bases and J 4 bases, with 5 bases left between them. Here the CDR3 DNA reads TGTGCCAGCAGTTCGGAGTACGAGCAGTACTTC. Amino acid sequence: CASSSEYEQYF.

As to this clone: Other DNA sequences in the same sample also yield this CDR3. The chain links TRBV5-4 to TRBJ2-7; D is uncertain. V lost 2 bases and J lost 1, with 4 bases in between. Looked up from germline, CDR1 is SGHNT and CDR2 is YYREEE (reference sequence). This CDR3 region has 12 residues. DNA of the CDR3: TGTGCCAGCAGCTTCGGGTCCTACGAGCAGTACTTC. Translated, it gives CASSFGSYEQYF.

The chain combines TRBV7-6 with TRBJ2-1; D possibly corresponds to TRBD2 (6 bases). This CDR3 has 15 residues. Trimming pared 1 base from V and 3 bases from J, leaving 10 bases between. The germline V gene encodes CDR1 SGHVS and CDR2 FNYEAQ. CDR3 residues: CASSLDPGDYNEQFF. The CDR3 bases are TGTGCCAGCAGCTTAGATCCGGGAGACTACAATGAGCAGTTCTTC. Using reference TRBV7-6 and TRBJ2-1 for the parts outside the CDR3, the full variable domain is GAGVSQSPRYKVTKRGQDVALRCDPISGHVSLYWYRQALGQGPEFLTYFNYEAQQDKSGLPNDRFSAERPEGSISTLTIQRTEQRDSAMYRCASSLDPGDYNEQFFGPGTRLTVL.

The rearrangement links TRBV4-2 to TRBJ2-2, with D hard to call. CDR1 and CDR2 (germline): LGHNA, YNFKEQ. Trimming took 1 base from V and 5 from J, leaving 8 bases between them. This CDR3 comprises 14 residues. CDR3 in DNA: TGTGCCAGCAGCCAAGGAAGGCGGACCGGGGAGCTGTTTTTT. Translated, it gives CASSQGRRTGELFF.

The chain uses TRBV29-1 and TRBJ2-2, with D unresolved. Deletions cut 7 bases from V and 6 bases from J, with 6 bases between. The germline CDR1 and CDR2 sequences are SQVTM and ANQGSEA. The CDR3 is 10 amino acids. This CDR3 is CSGYSGELFF. In DNA form, the CDR3 reads TGCAGCGGGTACTCCGGGGAGCTGTTTTTT.

This chain uses TRBV20-1 with TRBJ2-7; D might be TRBD2 (5 bases). V lost 6 bases, J lost 2 bases, and 8 bases lay in between. This CDR3 spans 11 amino acids. Germline lookup yields CDR1 DFQATT and CDR2 SNEGSKA (reference sequence). The CDR3 nucleotides are TGCAGTGCCACTAGTGCCTACGAGCAGTACTTC. The encoded protein is CSATSAYEQYF.

V and J are TRBV29-1 and TRBJ2-7; D call uncertain. Germline V CDR1 and CDR2: SQVTM, ANQGSEA. The CDR3 is made up of 12 amino acids. V lost 1 base, J lost 3 bases, and 7 bases lay in between. The CDR3 DNA follows: TGCAGCGTTGAAGGGTCAGACTACGAGCAGTACTTC. This codes for CSVEGSDYEQYF.

The rearrangement joins TRBV5-1 to TRBJ2-1; tentative D call: TRBD1 (5 bases). Trimming stripped 1 base from V and 2 bases from J, with 10 bases between. The CDR3 has 15 amino acids. Looked up from germline, CDR1 is SGHRS and CDR2 is YFSETQ. The CDR3 here is CASSLKGLTYNEQFF. The CDR3 DNA follows: TGCGCCAGCAGCTTGAAGGGGTTAACCTACAATGAGCAGTTCTTC.

The V call is TRBV29-1, the J call TRBJ2-5, with D possibly being TRBD2 (6 bases). There are 12 residues in the CDR3. V shed 7 bases and J shed 5 bases, with 14 bases lying between them. Germline V gene data show CDR1 as SQVTM and CDR2 as ANQGSEA. CDR3 nucleotides: TGCAGCGCCAACAAAGGGAGGGAGACCCAGTACTTC. Translation: CSANKGRETQYF.

The genes are TRBV13 and TRBJ2-3, with 11 bases that match TRBD2. Unmatched junction bases numbered 10, after V lost 6 bases and J lost 5 bases. Germline lookup yields CDR1 PRHDT and CDR2 FYEKMQ (reference sequence). The CDR3 contains 16 residues. As DNA, the CDR3 is TGTGCCAGCAGTTTCACTAGCGGGAGTTTGAAAGATACGCAGTATTTT. Translation gives CASSFTSGSLKDTQYF.

This clone was recorded once. The chain employs TRBV27 and TRBJ1-1; possibly TRBD1 for D (6 bases). The CDR3 is 14 amino acids. Germline V gene data show CDR1 as MNHEY and CDR2 as SMNVEV (reference sequence). V was clipped by 5 bases and J by 4 bases, with 14 bases between them. The CDR3 sequence is CASSPLGGLTEAFF. CDR3 sequence (DNA): TGTGCCAGCAGTCCCTTAGGGGGGCTCACTGAAGCTTTCTTT.

In this sample, this clone turned up once. The chain has TRBV4-3 and TRBJ2-5, with D possibly called TRBD1 or TRBD2 (5 bases each). The CDR3 is 16 amino acids. The germline V gene has CDR1 LGHNA and CDR2 YSLEER. Trimming removed 3 bases at V and 3 bases at J, with 17 bases between. The CDR3 bases are TGCGCCAGCAGCCAGACGCCGGGACCCAGGGAAGAGACCCAGTACTTC. It translates to CASSQTPGPREETQYF.

The chain employs TRBV10-3 and TRBJ1-2; TRBD1 might be the D (5 bases). The CDR3 runs 13 residues. The germline gives CDR1 ENHRY, CDR2 SYGVKD. V was pared by 7 bases and J by 6 bases, with 15 bases between. The CDR3 DNA reads TGTGCCATCATGCCAGGGAATGAGGATGGCTACACCTTC. Amino acid sequence: CAIMPGNEDGYTF.

The chain carries TRBV28 and TRBJ1-2; D perhaps matches TRBD1 (6 bases). Looked up from germline, CDR1 is MDHEN and CDR2 is SYDVKM. The V end lost 7 bases, the J end lost 8 bases, and 14 bases lay between the germline ends. The CDR3 contains 12 residues. CDR3 protein: CASTAQGWGYTF. The CDR3 DNA is TGTGCCAGCACGGCCCAGGGGTGGGGCTACACCTTC.

The chain carries TRBV5-8 and TRBJ1-3, with D unclear. This CDR3 has 17 amino acids. CDR1 and CDR2 from the germline V gene are SGHTS and YDEGEE. V lost 0 bases and J lost 0, with 13 bases in between. CDR3 bases: TGTGCCAGCAGCTTGGCCAGCCTCAGTTCCTCTGGAAACACCATATATTTT. It specifies CASSLASLSSSGNTIYF.